This T cell receptor (beta chain) was identified in a study of T cell repertoires in cytomegalovirus infection. Study overall: Carrying CMV and the relevant HLA type showed in public TCR beta signatures.

TCRdb recomputed calls from the reads with MiXCR, one row per CDR3 protein. The top ten hold less than 25% of the sample, which has some 180,000 distinct CDR3 sequences, approximately 17% seen once. Findings of the study overall: There were carriers of CMV plus the relevant HLA, and cumulative public TCR beta family frequency identified them. CMV-specific HLA-C-restricted TCR beta clonotypes dominated the ex vivo response.

In regard to this clonotype: Its antigen is undetermined.

The sequence was collected from a human donor in good health (CMV status not recorded). Some clones in this sample may be carry-over from other donors' samples. What was sequenced was CD8+ T cells from PBMCs.

CDR3: CSVEDRRDSSYNEQFF. CDR3 nucleotides: TGCAGCGTTGAAGATCGGCGGGACAGCTCCTACAATGAGCAGTTCTTC. V gene TRBV29-1 combines with J gene TRBJ2-1; possibly TRBD1 for D (7 bases). This CDR3 contains 16 residues. From germline, CDR1 is SQVTM and CDR2 ANQGSEA. The germline V and J ends were trimmed by 0 bases and 0 bases, with 12 bases remaining between them.